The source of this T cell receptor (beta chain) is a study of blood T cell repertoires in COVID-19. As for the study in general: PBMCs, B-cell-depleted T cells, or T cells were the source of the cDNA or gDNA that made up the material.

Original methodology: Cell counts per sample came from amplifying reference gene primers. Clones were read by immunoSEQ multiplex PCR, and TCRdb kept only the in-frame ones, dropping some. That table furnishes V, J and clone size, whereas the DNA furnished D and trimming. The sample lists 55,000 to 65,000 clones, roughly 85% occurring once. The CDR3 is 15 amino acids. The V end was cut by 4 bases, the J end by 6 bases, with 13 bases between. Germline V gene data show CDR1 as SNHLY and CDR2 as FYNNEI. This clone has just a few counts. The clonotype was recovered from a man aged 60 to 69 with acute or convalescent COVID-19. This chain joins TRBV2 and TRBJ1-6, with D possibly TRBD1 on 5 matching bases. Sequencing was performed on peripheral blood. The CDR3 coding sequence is TGTGCCAGCAGTGTAATCAGGGCCCCTAATTCACCCCTCCACTTT. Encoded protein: CASSVIRAPNSPLHF.